A selection of T cell receptor beta chains follows, all from one sample in a study of STAT5B mutations in CD4+ large granular lymphocyte leukemia. Sequenced by immunoSEQ multiplex PCR; TCRdb stores in-frame clones only, minus some. The sample yields 23,000 or so clones, 79% seen once. The material sequenced was CD4+ T cells from blood buffy coats. The receptors were sampled from a human donor in good health. The CDR3 runs from the conserved cysteine through the conserved F or W. D genes are given only for firm matches. Some rows mark clone size as missing; the rest say once, few, many or name a class of expanded clone.

few NA TRBJ1-1 TRBV27 CASSLAGRDTEAFF TGTGCCAGCAGTTTAGCAGGGAGGGACACTGAAGCTTTCTTT
NA TRBD2 TRBJ2-7 TRBV11-3 CASSRLAGVSYEQYF TGTGCCAGCAGCCGTCTAGCGGGAGTCTCCTACGAGCAGTACTTC
once NA TRBJ1-2 TRBV2 CASKRVRAHGYTF TGTGCCAGCAAAAGGGTCCGGGCGCACGGCTACACCTTC
once TRBD2 TRBJ2-1 TRBV7-8 CASSSLPPLAGGPGNEQFF TGTGCCAGCAGCTCCCTACCCCCACTAGCGGGAGGGCCGGGGAATGAGCAGTTCTTC
few NA TRBJ2-2 TRBV6-5 CASCAGGDTGELFF TGTGCCAGCTGTGCCGGGGGTGACACCGGGGAGCTGTTTTTT
NA TRBD1 TRBJ2-1 TRBV2 CASSSRGYEQFF TGTGCCAGCAGCAGCAGGGGGTATGAGCAGTTCTTC
NA TRBD1 TRBJ1-2 TRBV4-1 CASSPGQGARFGYTF TGCGCCAGCAGCCCTGGACAGGGAGCCCGGTTTGGCTACACCTTC
NA NA TRBJ2-3 TRBV11-3 CASSDRTSTDTQYF TGTGCCAGCAGCGACCGCACTAGCACAGATACGCAGTATTTT
NA NA TRBJ2-7 TRBV11-2 CASSSGLHRDYTTYEQYF TGTGCCAGCAGCTCAGGCCTTCACAGGGACTACACGACCTACGAGCAGTACTTC
once TRBD1 TRBJ1-2 TRBV6-5 CASRKGWDSSYGYTF TGTGCCAGCCGTAAAGGATGGGACAGCAGCTATGGCTACACCTTC
NA NA TRBJ2-1 TRBV11-3 CASSRLGQTYNEQFF TGTGCCAGCAGCCGACTTGGACAGACTTACAATGAGCAGTTCTTC
NA TRBD1 TRBJ1-2 TRBV6-1 CATLLGQGNGYTF TGTGCCACCCTTCTCGGACAGGGGAATGGCTACACCTTC
NA NA TRBJ1-5 TRBV30 CAWSPGIINQPQHF TGTGCCTGGAGTCCAGGAATAATTAATCAGCCCCAGCATTTT
NA TRBD1 TRBJ1-2 TRBV10-2 CASSETGVYYGYTF TGCGCCAGCAGCGAGACAGGGGTTTACTATGGCTACACCTTC
NA NA TRBJ2-3 TRBV10-3 CAISAGGESLDTQYF TGTGCCATCAGTGCCGGGGGCGAAAGTTTGGATACGCAGTATTTT
NA TRBD2 TRBJ2-3 TRBV19 CASSAASGRADTQYF TGTGCCAGTAGTGCGGCTAGCGGGAGAGCAGATACGCAGTATTTT
NA NA TRBJ2-5 TRBV6-6 CASNPGQQTKETQYF TGTGCCAGCAACCCGGGCCAGCAAACTAAAGAGACCCAGTACTTC
NA TRBD1 TRBJ2-7 TRBV30 CAWSVGSGTGEQYF TGTGCCTGGAGTGTAGGGTCCGGGACAGGGGAGCAGTACTTC
NA NA TRBJ1-2 TRBV5-5 CASSYNRDLGYTF TGTGCCAGCAGCTACAACAGGGATCTTGGCTACACCTTC
few NA TRBJ1-1 TRBV7-9 CASSSRYDTEAFF TGTGCCAGCAGCTCCCGCTACGACACTGAAGCTTTCTTT
NA NA TRBJ2-7 TRBV2 CASRITGFSYEQYF TGTGCCAGCAGAATTACAGGATTCTCCTACGAGCAGTACTTC
NA NA TRBJ2-5 TRBV27 CASSFRGRGGGQETQYF TGTGCCAGCAGTTTTAGGGGGAGGGGGGGAGGCCAAGAGACCCAGTACTTC
NA TRBD2 TRBJ2-7 TRBV5-6 CASSLFASGRYEQYF TGTGCCAGCAGCTTGTTCGCTAGCGGGAGATACGAGCAGTACTTC
NA NA TRBJ1-3 TRBV28 CASSLAGNTIYF TGTGCCAGCAGTTTAGCTGGAAACACCATATATTTT
NA NA TRBJ1-2 TRBV10-3 CAIRRSGQIWKYGYTF TGTGCCATCCGACGTAGCGGTCAAATATGGAAATATGGCTACACCTTC
few TRBD2 TRBJ2-7 TRBV6-6 CASGTSGPYEQYF TGTGCCAGCGGGACTAGCGGACCCTACGAGCAGTACTTC
NA NA TRBJ2-1 TRBV11-3 CASSPEENEQFF TGTGCCAGCAGCCCCGAGGAGAATGAGCAGTTCTTC
few NA TRBJ1-5 TRBV4-1 CASSSWQRNQPQHF TGCGCCAGCTCTTCGTGGCAGAGGAATCAGCCCCAGCATTTT
NA TRBD1 TRBJ1-4 TRBV7-8 CASSLGQGAHEKLFF TGTGCCAGCAGCTTAGGACAGGGGGCCCATGAAAAACTGTTTTTT